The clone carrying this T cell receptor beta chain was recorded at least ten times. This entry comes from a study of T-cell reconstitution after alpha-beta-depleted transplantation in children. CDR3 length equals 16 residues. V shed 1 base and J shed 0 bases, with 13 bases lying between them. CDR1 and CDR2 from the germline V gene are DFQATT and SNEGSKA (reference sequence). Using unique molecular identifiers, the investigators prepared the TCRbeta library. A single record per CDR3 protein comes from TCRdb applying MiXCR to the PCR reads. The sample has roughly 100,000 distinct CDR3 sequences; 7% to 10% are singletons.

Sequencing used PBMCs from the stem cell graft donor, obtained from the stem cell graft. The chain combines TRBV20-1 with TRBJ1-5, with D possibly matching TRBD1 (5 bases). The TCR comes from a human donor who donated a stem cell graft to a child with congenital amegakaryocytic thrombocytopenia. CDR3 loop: CSARAKGRYSNQPQHF. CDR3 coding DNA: TGCAGTGCTAGAGCAAAGGGGCGGTATAGCAATCAGCCCCAGCATTTT.